These T cell receptor beta chains were read from a single sample in a study of blood T cell repertoires in COVID-19. TCRdb's table, derived via immunoSEQ multiplex PCR, lists solely in-frame clones and lacks some. The top ten clones hold more than 0.8% of a sample with 120,000 to 150,000 clones, about 91% of them seen once. Sequences were obtained from peripheral blood. All receptors come from a woman aged 45-65 years with acute or convalescent COVID-19. Each CDR3 is given with its conserved first and last residue. A D gene is named only where the DNA matches it firmly. Clone size is stated in some rows and not others, as once, few, many or a class when expanded.

clone size	D gene	CDR3 length	V gene	J gene	CDR3 DNA	CDR3 protein
-	-	16	TRBV7-8	TRBJ1-2	TGTGCCAGCAGCTACACCCCTGGCGGATTTGACTATGGCTACACCTTC	CASSYTPGGFDYGYTF
-	TRBD1	16	TRBV5-1	TRBJ1-2	TGCGCCAGCAGTCCAGAACCAGGACAGGGGGCCTATGGCTACACCTTC	CASSPEPGQGAYGYTF
once	TRBD1	16	TRBV9	TRBJ1-5	TGTGCCAGCAGCGTAGGGGCAGGGGGTTCCAATCAGCCCCAGCATTTT	CASSVGAGGSNQPQHF
-	TRBD2	16	TRBV9	TRBJ2-1	TGTGCCAGCAGCGGACTAGCGGGGGCCTACTACAATGAGCAGTTCTTC	CASSGLAGAYYNEQFF
-	-	14	TRBV5-6	TRBJ1-1	TGTGCCAGCAGCTTAAAAAGCGTGAACACTGAAGCTTTCTTT	CASSLKSVNTEAFF
-	TRBD2	17	TRBV27	TRBJ2-3	TGTGCCAGCAGTTTAAGGTACTCAGCGGGAGGGCCAGATACGCAGTATTTT	CASSLRYSAGGPDTQYF
-	TRBD1	14	TRBV29-1	TRBJ1-1	TGCAGCGTTGAACAGGGGGCGCGAAGCACTGAAGCTTTCTTT	CSVEQGARSTEAFF
once	-	13	TRBV30	TRBJ1-2	TGTGCCTGGAGTTCACTCTCCAGGGATGGCTACACCTTC	CAWSSLSRDGYTF
-	TRBD2	15	TRBV25-1	TRBJ2-3	TGTGCCAGCAGTGAGTCTAGCGGGTACACAGATACGCAGTATTTT	CASSESSGYTDTQYF
-	TRBD1	15	TRBV5-1	TRBJ2-7	TGCGCCAGCAGCGTTTTGGCAGGGGGCTCCTACGAGCAGTACTTC	CASSVLAGGSYEQYF
-	-	15	TRBV3-1/TRBV3-2	TRBJ1-5	TGTGCCAGCAGCCCGACAGGAACGAGAAATCAGCCCCAGCATTTT	CASSPTGTRNQPQHF
-	-	14	TRBV25-1	TRBJ2-1	TGTGCCAGCAGTGTTTCCGGGACCTACAATGAGCAGTTCTTC	CASSVSGTYNEQFF
-	TRBD1	13	TRBV29-1	TRBJ1-1	TGCAGCGTAAAGACAGGGGGCAAGACTGAAGCTTTCTTT	CSVKTGGKTEAFF
-	-	15	TRBV5-1	TRBJ1-1	TGCGCCAGCAGCTTGTCGGGAGGACGAAACACTGAAGCTTTCTTT	CASSLSGGRNTEAFF
-	-	15	TRBV11-2	TRBJ2-2	TGTGCCAGCAGCGTATCCGGGACGAACACCGGGGAGCTGTTTTTT	CASSVSGTNTGELFF
-	-	16	TRBV4-2	TRBJ1-4	TGTGCCAGCAGCCAAGGGGGCAGGGGAAGAGAGGAAAAACTGTTTTTT	CASSQGGRGREEKLFF
few	TRBD2	17	TRBV3-1/TRBV3-2	TRBJ2-1	TGTGCCAGCAGCCAAGTAACTAGCGGGGGGCCAGGGAATGAGCAGTTCTTC	CASSQVTSGGPGNEQFF
-	-	14	TRBV13	TRBJ2-7	TGTGCCAGCAGCCTCTGGGGCAGGGGCTACGAGCAGTACTTC	CASSLWGRGYEQYF
-	-	15	TRBV6-1	TRBJ1-5	TGTGCCAGCAGTGATGGGGGGGCAGGGGTTCAGCCCCAGCATTTT	CASSDGGAGVQPQHF
-	TRBD2	18	TRBV3-1/TRBV3-2	TRBJ2-4	TGTGCCAGCAGCCAAGTCCCGCCTAGCGGGGGGCTCGGAAACATTCAGTACTTC	CASSQVPPSGGLGNIQYF
-	TRBD1	15	TRBV18	TRBJ1-6	TGTGCCAGCTCACCAAGGGACAGGGATAATTCACCCCTCCACTTT	CASSPRDRDNSPLHF
-	-	11	TRBV19	TRBJ1-2	TGTGCCAGTAGTTCGGGGAACGGCTACACCTTC	CASSSGNGYTF
-	TRBD1	16	TRBV27	TRBJ2-2	TGTGCCAGCAGTCCCACAGCCGGGACAGGGGCCGGGGAGCTGTTTTTT	CASSPTAGTGAGELFF
-	TRBD1	13	TRBV19	TRBJ1-1	TGTGCCAGTAGTCTTACAGGGGGGACTGAAGCTTTCTTT	CASSLTGGTEAFF
-	-	13	TRBV9	TRBJ1-2	TGTGCCAGCAGCGCGGACAGAAACTATGGCTACACCTTC	CASSADRNYGYTF
-	-	17	TRBV28	TRBJ2-3	TGTGCCAGCAGTTTCCCTCCTGAGGGCTGGGGCACAGATACGCAGTATTTT	CASSFPPEGWGTDTQYF
-	-	15	TRBV7-9	TRBJ2-2	TGTGCCAGCAGCTTAGTCGTCAGGAACACCGGGGAGCTGTTTTTT	CASSLVVRNTGELFF
-	-	14	TRBV6-5	TRBJ1-1	TGTGCCAGCAGTTCCCGACCGGGGGACACTGAAGCTTTCTTT	CASSSRPGDTEAFF
once	-	15	TRBV19	TRBJ1-4	TGTGCCAGTAGGGCCCGGGGGGGAACTAATGAAAAACTGTTTTTT	CASRARGGTNEKLFF
-	TRBD1	14	TRBV5-6	TRBJ1-4	TGTGCCAGCAGCAGACAGGGGGCCGTTGAAAAACTGTTTTTT	CASSRQGAVEKLFF
once	TRBD2	15	TRBV4-1	TRBJ2-2	TGCGCCAGCAGCCACGTCGGGGGGGTCCCCGGGGAGCTGTTTTTT	CASSHVGGVPGELFF
-	TRBD1	14	TRBV2	TRBJ1-1	TGTGCCAGCGGTCCCGGGACAGGGAACACTGAAGCTTTCTTT	CASGPGTGNTEAFF
-	-	16	TRBV18	TRBJ1-1	TGTGCCAGCTCACCCCTCGAGAGCGGGAGGAGGACTGAAGCTTTCTTT	CASSPLESGRRTEAFF
-	TRBD2	16	TRBV14	TRBJ2-1	TGTGCCAGCAGCCAAGAGGCGGGGGGCCGCTACAATGAGCAGTTCTTC	CASSQEAGGRYNEQFF
-	-	11	TRBV3-1/TRBV3-2	TRBJ2-7	TGTGCCAGCAGCGAGGCCTACGAGCAGTACTTC	CASSEAYEQYF
-	-	15	TRBV6-5	TRBJ2-1	TGTGCCAGCAGGTCCATGACCGAGGCCAGCGATGAGCAGTTCTTC	CASRSMTEASDEQFF
-	-	16	TRBV6-4	TRBJ1-5	TGTGCCAGCAGTGACTCCACGCGGAGGGGCAGTCAGCCCCAGCATTTT	CASSDSTRRGSQPQHF
-	-	13	TRBV14	TRBJ1-2	TGTGCCAGCAGTCCAGGGGAGTTCCATGGCTACACCTTC	CASSPGEFHGYTF
-	TRBD2	15	TRBV24-1	TRBJ2-4	TGTGCCACCAGTGATCCCCCTAGCGGGAGGGGTATTCAGTACTTC	CATSDPPSGRGIQYF
-	TRBD1	15	TRBV6-5	TRBJ2-7	TGTGCCAGCAGTTACTCCGGGACAGGGCGCTACGAGCAGTACTTC	CASSYSGTGRYEQYF
-	TRBD2	19	TRBV5-4	TRBJ2-3	TGTGCCAGCAGCCGTTCGGGACTAGCGGGAGTTCGAGGCACAGATACGCAGTATTTT	CASSRSGLAGVRGTDTQYF
-	TRBD2	17	TRBV3-1/TRBV3-2	TRBJ2-1	TGTGCCAGCAGCCTATGGGGGGGAGGGGCCTCCTACAATGAGCAGTTCTTC	CASSLWGGGASYNEQFF
-	TRBD2	23	TRBV9	TRBJ2-1	TGTGCCAGCAGCGGGGGGACAGGGGAGATTGGGACTAGCGGGAGAAGGGGCTACAATGAGCAGTTCTTC	CASSGGTGEIGTSGRRGYNEQFF
-	TRBD1	13	TRBV3-1/TRBV3-2	TRBJ1-2	TGTGCCAGCAGCCCCACAGGGGAATATGGCTACACCTTC	CASSPTGEYGYTF
-	-	15	TRBV9	TRBJ2-3	TGTGCCAGCAGCGGAGGGACTGCCTCTTCTGATACGCAGTATTTT	CASSGGTASSDTQYF
-	TRBD2	16	TRBV10-2	TRBJ2-1	TGCGCCAGCACCGTGGGGACTAGCGGGGGGCGGAGTGAGCAGTTCTTC	CASTVGTSGGRSEQFF
-	-	16	TRBV6-1	TRBJ1-5	TGTGCCAGCAGTGAAGGTTTAGCAGGGGCAGGTCAGCCCCAGCATTTT	CASSEGLAGAGQPQHF